This T cell receptor beta chain was captured in a study of cytomegalovirus exposure and HLA in healthy donors. Study-level background: There were fewer than 130 million unique TCR beta sequences, drawn from about 190 million T cells, in an earlier analysis.

It was with 60 Vbeta and 13 Jbeta primers that the PCR ran. Assay used: immunoSEQ multiplex PCR; TCRdb lists only in-frame clones, some missing. The repertoire holds about 170,000 clones, over 70% seen once, with around 3.1% in the top ten. Trimming removed 2 bases from V and 1 base from J, with 10 bases in between. The length of the CDR3 is 15 residues. In germline, CDR1 is MDHEN, CDR2 SYDVKM. V gene TRBV28 combines with J gene TRBJ2-3; a possible D gene is TRBD2 (6 bases). This clonotype was sampled from a woman between 45 and 65 years old in good health and CMV-seropositive. Sequencing was done on a sample of PBMCs. The CDR3 bases are TGTGCCAGCAGTTTAGGGGGGAGCCGCACAGATACGCAGTATTTT. Amino acid sequence: CASSLGGSRTDTQYF.